This TCR beta chain derives from a study of blood T cells in healthy people across ages. Study findings and constraints: TCR beta diversity tracked closely with naive T cell percentage. Measured against age, TCR beta diversity per million T cells decreased in a roughly linear manner.

CDR1 is DFQATT, CDR2 SNEGSKA, per germline (reference sequence). V lost 0 bases, J lost 12 bases, and 12 bases stayed unmatched. There are 15 residues in the CDR3. Comment on this clonotype: The antigen is unknown.

Donors were systemically healthy Caucasian individuals from Russia aged 6 to 90 years. The use of a sample-barcoded 5' primer and a J-beta primer mix characterized a second PCR of roughly 6 to 11 cycles. Each cDNA molecule was tagged by a template-switch adaptor that had 12 random nucleotides. TCRdb re-called the 5' RACE reads with MiXCR, one entry per CDR3 protein. The sample records about 1.4 million distinct CDR3 sequences, around 55% being singletons. Input material: blood. The V gene is TRBV20-1, the J gene TRBJ2-1, with 9 bases fitting TRBD1. This receptor was taken from a man aged 18 to 29 in good health. CDR3 sequence reads: CSARDRRNLDRGQFF. The CDR3 region has the DNA TGCAGTGCTAGAGATCGGCGCAACCTGGACAGGGGGCAGTTCTTC.